This passage covers 19 T cell receptor beta chains from one sample sequenced in a study of blood T cells in healthy people across ages. Primers used in a second PCR of roughly 6 to 11 cycles were a sample-barcoded 5' primer and a J-beta primer mix. One entry per CDR3 protein, called by TCRdb with MiXCR from the 5' RACE reads. The table has some 690,000 distinct CDR3 sequences, approximately 21% seen once. Sample: blood. The receptors were sampled from a man between 65 and 85 years old in good health.

This chain uses TRBV20-1 with TRBJ1-4; D is undetermined. The CDR3 runs 13 residues. The V gene lost 2 bases and the J gene lost 7 bases, with 11 bases spanning the gap. Germline V lookup: CDR1 DFQATT, CDR2 SNEGSKA (reference sequence). For the CDR3, the DNA is TGCAGTGCTAGAAGACCCCCCAGTGAAAAACTGTTTTTT. It translates to CSARRPPSEKLFF.

This chain connects TRBV4-1 to TRBJ1-6; D is unresolved. This CDR3 contains 19 residues. The germline V gene encodes CDR1 MGHRA and CDR2 YSYEKL. Trimming removed 1 base at V and 0 bases at J, with 16 bases between. Written as DNA, the CDR3 is TGCGCCAGCAGCCAAGTTCTGTACGATCTTAGCTCCTATAATTCACCCCTCCACTTT. The encoded protein is CASSQVLYDLSSYNSPLHF.

The rearrangement links TRBV29-1 to TRBJ1-1; perhaps TRBD1 as D (5 bases). V lost 7 bases and J lost 4, with 13 bases in between. The CDR3 has 12 amino acids. Germline assignment: CDR1 SQVTM and CDR2 ANQGSEA. CDR3 coding DNA: TGCAGCGCAGGGCCCACCGGCACTGAAGCTTTCTTT. Its translation: CSAGPTGTEAFF.

The rearrangement joins TRBV20-1 to TRBJ1-1; D is perhaps TRBD1 (5 bases). The V gene lost 6 bases and the J gene lost 1 base, with 15 bases spanning the gap. The V gene's germline CDR1 is DFQATT and CDR2 SNEGSKA (reference sequence). The CDR3 totals 14 residues. Written as DNA, the CDR3 is TGCAGTGCCGGCCTCATTAGGGGGAACACTGAAGCTTTCTTT. Its translation: CSAGLIRGNTEAFF.

This clonotype was seen many times. The chain recombines TRBV11-2 with TRBJ1-1; D possibly corresponds to TRBD1 (6 bases). This CDR3 contains 14 residues. The V and J ends lost 6 bases and 1 base respectively, with 12 bases between them. Germline V gene sequence: CDR1 SGHAT, CDR2 FQNNGV. For the CDR3, the DNA is TGTGCCAGCAGGCAGGGGTCTTGGAACACTGAAGCTTTCTTT. It is translated as CASRQGSWNTEAFF.

This clonotype was picked up a small number of times. CDR3 loop: CASSLAWASEVSEQFF. Here the CDR3 DNA reads TGCGCCAGCAGCTTGGCCTGGGCTAGCGAAGTCAGCGAGCAGTTCTTC. V is TRBV5-1 and J is TRBJ2-5, with a tentative D call TRBD2 (6 bases). The DNA end favors TRBJ2-1, so the J call may be wrong. The V gene's germline CDR1 is SGHRS and CDR2 YFSETQ. This CDR3 contains 16 residues.

The chain joins TRBV5-1 to TRBJ2-5; D is possibly TRBD2 (6 bases). Near its end, the DNA agrees better with TRBJ2-1, so the J call may be wrong. Germline V gives CDR1 SGHRS, CDR2 YFSETQ. This CDR3 spans 13 amino acids. CDR3 residues: CASSQLGSHEQFF. CDR3 DNA: TGCGCCAGCAGCCAACTCGGGAGTCATGAGCAGTTCTTC.

The chain links TRBV20-1 to TRBJ2-3; 11 bases agree with TRBD2. This CDR3 contains 14 residues. With 4 bases clipped from V and 5 bases from J, the junction kept 5 bases outside the gene matches. Germline V CDR1 and CDR2: DFQATT, SNEGSKA (reference sequence). DNA for the CDR3: TGCAGTGCTACGTTAGCGGGAGGGGGAGATACGCAGTATTTT. Translating gives CSATLAGGGDTQYF.

This clonotype was recorded only once. This chain connects TRBV7-2 to TRBJ1-2; a weak D match, TRBD1 (6 bases). The V and J ends lost 3 bases and 0 bases respectively, with 20 bases between them. The CDR3 runs to 18 residues. The germline V gene has CDR1 SGHTA and CDR2 FQGNSA. CDR3 loop: CASSLKAGGAIANYGYTF. Here the CDR3 DNA reads TGTGCCAGCAGCTTGAAGGCGGGGGGGGCTATAGCTAACTATGGCTACACCTTC.

The chain has TRBV7-3 and TRBJ2-2; D might be TRBD2 (5 bases). CDR1 and CDR2 (germline): SGHTA, FQGTGA. Trimming cost V 4 bases and J 0 bases, with 12 bases left between them. The CDR3 length is 16 residues. CDR3 in DNA: TGTGCCAGCAGCTCTAAAAGCGGCTCGAACACCGGGGAGCTGTTTTTT. Amino acid sequence: CASSSKSGSNTGELFF.

The chain is built from TRBV20-1 and TRBJ2-2; TRBD2 is a possible D gene (6 bases). Deletions cut 6 bases from V and 3 bases from J, with 23 bases between. The germline gives CDR1 DFQATT, CDR2 SNEGSKA (reference sequence). The CDR3 is 17 residues long. This CDR3 is CSAVLGRLGAYTGELFF. The CDR3 bases are TGCAGTGCCGTTCTCGGACGACTAGGAGCTTACACCGGGGAGCTGTTTTTT.

The chain joins TRBV6-6 to TRBJ2-2; 8 nucleotides match TRBD2. The ends lost 5 bases at V and 1 base at J; junction bases unmatched: 3. Germline assignment: CDR1 MNHNY and CDR2 SVGAGI (reference sequence). The CDR3 has 15 residues. The CDR3 DNA is TGTGCCAGCAGTCGGACTAGCCAGAACACCGGGGAGCTGTTTTTT. It specifies CASSRTSQNTGELFF.

This clonotype was seen a few times. This chain joins TRBV7-6 and TRBJ2-1; no clear D gene. Germline CDR1 SGHVS, CDR2 FNYEAQ. The CDR3 extends over 13 amino acids. The ends were cut back, 5 bases at V and 4 bases at J, with 9 bases in the middle. In DNA, the CDR3 is TGTGCCAGCAGCCCCAAGTTATACAATGAGCAGTTCTTC. Amino acids: CASSPKLYNEQFF.

J is TRBJ1-5 and V is TRBV20-1; D uncertain. V was shortened by 7 bases and J by 0 bases, with 16 bases between the two germline ends. Germline CDR1 reads DFQATT; CDR2 reads SNEGSKA (reference sequence). The CDR3 is 15 amino acids. CDR3 loop: CSGVEALYSNQPQHF. Here the CDR3 DNA reads TGCAGTGGGGTCGAAGCCCTCTATAGCAATCAGCCCCAGCATTTT.

The table lists this clonotype with a few counts. This chain joins TRBV19 and TRBJ2-3, with TRBD1 as a possible D gene (6 bases). Germline V CDR1 and CDR2: LNHDA, SQIVND (reference sequence). Trimming removed 5 bases from V and 2 bases from J, with 17 bases in between. This CDR3 has 16 amino acids. The CDR3 loop is CASSPMGAANTDTQYF. As DNA, the CDR3 is TGTGCCAGTAGTCCGATGGGGGCGGCGAACACAGATACGCAGTATTTT.

V gene TRBV18 combines with J gene TRBJ2-3, with a weak D call TRBD1 (6 bases). The V and J ends lost 5 bases and 6 bases respectively, with 18 bases between them. This CDR3 has 15 residues. CDR1 is KGHSH and CDR2 is LQKENI in the germline V gene. CDR3 DNA: TGTGCCAGCTCATTCGGACAGTCCGGATTGGATACGCAGTATTTT. Amino acids: CASSFGQSGLDTQYF.

The J gene is TRBJ2-3, the V gene TRBV20-1; tentatively, D is TRBD1 or TRBD2 (6 bases each). Germline CDR1 and CDR2: DFQATT and SNEGSKA (reference sequence). V lost 5 bases and J lost 2, with 14 bases in between. This CDR3 contains 14 residues. CDR3 DNA sequence: TGCAGTGCTGGAGGGGGAGCGAACACAGATACGCAGTATTTT. It yields the protein CSAGGGANTDTQYF.

The sample holds a few counts of this clonotype. The chain is built from TRBV15 and TRBJ1-2, with no clear D. From germline, CDR1 is LNHNV and CDR2 YYDKDF (reference sequence). V was shortened by 0 bases and J by 4 bases, with 12 bases between the two germline ends. The CDR3 is made up of 15 amino acids. The CDR3 DNA sequence: TGTGCCACCAGCAGAGATGGGTTTACCCCCTATGGCTACACCTTC. It translates to CATSRDGFTPYGYTF. Full variable domain (outside the CDR3, taken from reference TRBV15 and TRBJ1-2): DAMVIQNPRYQVTQFGKPVTLSCSQTLNHNVMYWYQQKSSQAPKLLFHYYDKDFNNEADTPDNFQSRRPNTSFCFLDIRSPGLGDTAMYLCATSRDGFTPYGYTFGSGTRLTVV.

In its sample, this clonotype was seen a few times. The genes are TRBV6-6 and TRBJ1-5; D remains ambiguous. The germline gives CDR1 MNHNY, CDR2 SVGAGI (reference sequence). The ends were cut back, 0 bases at V and 0 bases at J, with 12 bases in the middle. The CDR3 extends over 17 amino acids. The DNA of the CDR3 is TGTGCCAGCAGTTACTCGAACAGCTTATATAGCAATCAGCCCCAGCATTTT. Protein: CASSYSNSLYSNQPQHF.